The rows below give T cell receptor beta chains drawn from one sample of a study of siplizumab effects on memory and regulatory T cells. The method was immunoSEQ multiplex PCR; TCRdb's version includes in-frame clones alone and lacks a portion of them. The sample gives tens of thousands of clones, 93% of which show up once; over 5.5% is in the top ten. The sequenced material came from CD8+ T cells sorted from blood. Source of these receptors: a human donor in good health. The CDR3 runs from the conserved cysteine through the conserved F or W. The D gene is left open where the match is weak. Clone size is shown for a subset of rows, as once, few, many or a class of expanded clone.

TRBJ2-7	NA	TRBV4-1	NA	TGCGCCAGCAGCCAGGACCTGGGACGGGGCTCCTACGAGCAGTACTTC	CASSQDLGRGSYEQYF
TRBJ2-1	NA	TRBV6-1	TRBD1	TGTGCCAGCAGGGGGGACAGCTCCTACAATGAGCAGTTCTTC	CASRGDSSYNEQFF
TRBJ2-7	once	TRBV2	TRBD1	TGTGCCAGCAAGGACAGGGGAGACGAGCAGTACTTC	CASKDRGDEQYF
TRBJ1-1	once	TRBV5-1	NA	TGCGCCAGCAGCTTGTTCGACAGGAACACTGAAGCTTTCTTT	CASSLFDRNTEAFF
TRBJ2-2	NA	TRBV4-3	NA	TGCGCCAGCAGCCAAGATCCCCCCCCCGGGAGAACCGGGGAGCTGTTTTTT	CASSQDPPPGRTGELFF
TRBJ1-2	NA	TRBV7-9	NA	TGTGCCAGCAGCTTACTGGACAACTATGGCTACACCTTC	CASSLLDNYGYTF
TRBJ1-5	NA	TRBV7-9	NA	TGTGCCAGCAGCTCTTCTCAAGGGGGTGGCAATCAGCCCCAGCATTTT	CASSSSQGGGNQPQHF
TRBJ2-7	NA	TRBV30	NA	TGTGCCTGGAGTGAGGGTTTGGAGCAGTACTTC	CAWSEGLEQYF
TRBJ2-1	NA	TRBV7-9	NA	TGTGCCAGCAGCTTAGCGCTCGGGGGCCCCTACAATGAGCAGTTCTTC	CASSLALGGPYNEQFF
TRBJ2-7	NA	TRBV4-1	TRBD1	TGCGCCAGCAGCTCGCGTGTTAGGGACAGAACAAACTCCTACGAGCAGTACTTC	CASSSRVRDRTNSYEQYF
TRBJ1-5	NA	TRBV28	NA	TGTGCCAGCAGTTTACTAGGGACTCAGCCCCAGCATTTT	CASSLLGTQPQHF
TRBJ1-6	NA	TRBV19	NA	TGTGCCAGTACCGGACAGTTTAATTCACCCCTCCACTTT	CASTGQFNSPLHF
TRBJ1-5	NA	TRBV23-1	NA	TGCGCCAGCAGTCAATCGGGAAAAGCGTATAGCAATCAGCCCCAGCATTTT	CASSQSGKAYSNQPQHF
TRBJ1-4	NA	TRBV7-3	NA	TGTGCCAGCAGCACGGGACCCATGGACGAAAAACTGTTTTTT	CASSTGPMDEKLFF
TRBJ1-6	NA	TRBV6-5	NA	TGTGCCAGCAGTTACTCGAGCAGCAGAATTTCACCCCTCCACTTT	CASSYSSSRISPLHF
TRBJ1-1	NA	TRBV29-1	NA	TGCAGCGTTGAAGAGGAGGGGAACACTGAAGCTTTCTTT	CSVEEEGNTEAFF
TRBJ1-2	few	TRBV7-9	TRBD1	TGTGCCAGCAGCAAAGGACAGGCTTGGGATGGCTACACCTTC	CASSKGQAWDGYTF
TRBJ2-1	NA	TRBV7-9	TRBD2	TGTGCCAGCAGCCCTGATAGCGGGAAGACCTACAATGAGCAGTTCTTC	CASSPDSGKTYNEQFF
TRBJ2-5	once	TRBV30	NA	TGTGCCTGGAGTGGAGGGGGAAAGGCGTTCTTGGAGACCCAGTACTTC	CAWSGGGKAFLETQYF
TRBJ1-1	NA	TRBV4-1	NA	TGCGCCAGCAGCCAAGATTCGGGGACGGGGGCTTTCTTT	CASSQDSGTGAFF
TRBJ2-1	once	TRBV6-5	TRBD1	TGTGCCAGCAGACGACAGGGGGCGTATAATGAGCAGTTCTTC	CASRRQGAYNEQFF
TRBJ2-2	NA	TRBV19	TRBD2	TGTGCCAGTAGTACCGTAGCGGGGGGAAAAGGGGAGCTGTTTTTT	CASSTVAGGKGELFF
TRBJ2-7	NA	TRBV10-3	TRBD1	TGTGCCATCAGTGACCTTGACAGGGATATCCCATACGAGCAGTACTTC	CAISDLDRDIPYEQYF
TRBJ1-1	NA	TRBV29-1	NA	TGCAGCGTGTACAGGGCCCTGAACACTGAAGCTTTCTTT	CSVYRALNTEAFF
TRBJ1-1	NA	TRBV6-5	NA	TGTGCCAGCAGTTACTCGCGTCCAGCCAACACTGAAGCTTTCTTT	CASSYSRPANTEAFF
TRBJ1-5	NA	TRBV4-1	TRBD1	TGCGCCAGCAGCCATATCAACAGGGGGGTTCAGCCCCAGCATTTT	CASSHINRGVQPQHF
TRBJ2-1	NA	TRBV11-3	TRBD2	TGTGCCAGCAGCTTAGATTCCCTAGCGGGAACATACAATGAGCAGTTCTTC	CASSLDSLAGTYNEQFF
TRBJ2-2	NA	TRBV30	TRBD1	TGTGCCTGGAGTTCCGGACAGGGGGCCGGGGAGCTGTTTTTT	CAWSSGQGAGELFF
TRBJ2-5	NA	TRBV7-9	TRBD1	TGTGCCAGCAGCAGGCGCAGGACAGGGACCGAAGAGACCCAGTACTTC	CASSRRRTGTEETQYF
TRBJ2-2	NA	TRBV27	NA	TGTGCCAGCAGTATCCTCCCGGGACCAAGAGAGAACACCGGGGAGCTGTTTTTT	CASSILPGPRENTGELFF
TRBJ2-4	once	TRBV7-4	NA	TGTGCCAGCAGCTGGACTGGCCTTAGGGGCCCCAAAAACATTCAGTACTTC	CASSWTGLRGPKNIQYF
TRBJ1-2	NA	TRBV4-2	NA	TGTGCCAGCAGCCAAGATGGGGGTAACTATGGCTACACCTTC	CASSQDGGNYGYTF
TRBJ2-1	NA	TRBV6-6	TRBD2	TGTGCCAGCAGTTACGGGACTAGCGATTACAATGAGCAGTTCTTC	CASSYGTSDYNEQFF
TRBJ1-2	NA	TRBV7-6	TRBD1	TGTGCCAGCAGCCCGAGGACAGGTTATGGCTACACCTTC	CASSPRTGYGYTF
TRBJ1-1	NA	TRBV5-1	TRBD1	TGCGCCAGCAGCGAGGGGACAGTCGGGGTTAACACTGAAGCTTTCTTT	CASSEGTVGVNTEAFF
TRBJ2-7	NA	TRBV27	TRBD2	TGTGCCAGCAGTCCCGGGACTAGCTACGAGCAGTACTTC	CASSPGTSYEQYF
TRBJ2-3	NA	TRBV7-6	TRBD2	TGTGCCAGCAGCTTAGTTCCTAGCGGGAGTGTGGCAGATACGCAGTATTTT	CASSLVPSGSVADTQYF
TRBJ2-1	NA	TRBV5-8	NA	TGTGCCAGCAGCCCCCGATCACTAAATTACAATGAGCAGTTCTTC	CASSPRSLNYNEQFF
TRBJ2-3	NA	TRBV27	TRBD2	TGTGCCAGCAGTCATAGCGGGAGGGGAGATACGCAGTATTTT	CASSHSGRGDTQYF
TRBJ2-3	NA	TRBV13	TRBD1	TGTGCCAGCGAAGGCAGGGGGCGAGATACGCAGTATTTT	CASEGRGRDTQYF
TRBJ2-7	NA	TRBV27	NA	TGTGCCAGCAGTTTATCATCAGGGACCCACTACGAGCAGTACTTC	CASSLSSGTHYEQYF
TRBJ2-3	NA	TRBV13	TRBD1	TGTGCCAGCAGCCGGGACAGGGAGACAGATACGCAGTATTTT	CASSRDRETDTQYF
TRBJ2-7	NA	TRBV5-1	TRBD2	TGCGCCAGCAGCTCCTCCTCGGGACTAGCGGGAGTATTTTACGAGCAGTACTTC	CASSSSSGLAGVFYEQYF
TRBJ1-2	NA	TRBV30	TRBD1	TGTGCCTGGAGTGTTCCGGACAGGGGGGACTATGGCTACACCTTC	CAWSVPDRGDYGYTF
TRBJ2-4	NA	TRBV11-2	TRBD2	TGTGCCAGCAGCTTTGCTTCACTAGCGGCCAAAAACATTCAGTACTTC	CASSFASLAAKNIQYF
TRBJ2-1	NA	TRBV7-2	NA	TGTGCCAGCAGCTTCGGTAGCTCCTACAATGAGCAGTTCTTC	CASSFGSSYNEQFF
TRBJ2-7	once	TRBV11-3	NA	TGTGCCAGCAGCGAGGGACGGAGGGGTTTGTTCGAGCAGTACTTC	CASSEGRRGLFEQYF
TRBJ2-5	NA	TRBV4-2	TRBD2	TGTGCCAGCAGCCAAGACGGGACTAGCGGGGGGGCTGAGACCCAGTACTTC	CASSQDGTSGGAETQYF